The following is a T cell receptor (beta chain) sequence with its context. This clonotype was observed at least ten times. The specificity of this receptor is unknown. Within one base of it there is no much larger clone, and no base qualities were kept. These data belong to a study of CD8 T cells in ankylosing spondylitis (dated by TCRdb to 2017 to 2019). General notes on the study: The study profiled T cell receptor beta repertoires in healthy donors and ankylosing spondylitis patients to find disease-linked TCR variants. The full study cohort comprised 25 ankylosing spondylitis patients and over a hundred healthy donors. Peripheral blood was sampled, and synovial fluid was additionally collected from ankylosing spondylitis patients.

CDR3 length: 11 amino acids, cysteine to phenylalanine. CDR3 DNA is the only sequence kept; it has 33 bases, read in frame from the first base. Via the germline V gene (reference sequence), CDR1 is DFQATT and CDR2 SNEGSKA. This sample was sequenced with an Illumina HiSeq 2500. TCR beta libraries were prepared by quantitative 5'-RACE with molecular barcodes. The published analysis was carried out like this. A new computational method based on a probabilistic model of VDJ rearrangement was used to identify disease-linked TCR variants. The raw public data were reprocessed by TCRdb itself: fastp quality trimming at Q25, MiXCR clonotype calling, in-frame beta chains only. Each entry merges the rows of one CDR3 protein and shows their most common DNA and genes. It is TCRdb's table, rather than the study itself, that gives the V and J calls and clone size. Here the sample has fewer than 200,000 distinct CDR3 sequences; over 15% occur a single time. 3.5% to 5% of the sample belongs to the ten largest clones.

Overall study results and their limits: The disease-linked clones were reported to be significantly enriched in matched synovial fluid samples from ankylosing spondylitis patients. A CD8+ phenotype was shown by the disease-linked clones, which were found at relatively low frequencies in peripheral blood. Some of the motif variants had been reported before in the synovial fluid and blood of reactive arthritis patients, a finding that suggests common disease-initiation mechanisms. Blood from ankylosing spondylitis patients appeared to be characterized by a TCR beta motif composed of about eight highly homologous amino acid variants.

The sequence was obtained from a male donor between 10 and 30 years old with ankylosing spondylitis or in good health (not recorded which). Donor details come from another sample of the same person, matched by shared clones. Sequencing was carried out using blood, either unsorted or a sorted T cell fraction (not recorded which). The chain is assembled from TRBV20-1 and TRBJ2-5, with 7 middle bases fitting TRBD1. The DNA reads as follows: TGCAGCTGGACAGGCCAAGAGACCCAGTACTTC. Its protein reads: CSWTGQETQYF.